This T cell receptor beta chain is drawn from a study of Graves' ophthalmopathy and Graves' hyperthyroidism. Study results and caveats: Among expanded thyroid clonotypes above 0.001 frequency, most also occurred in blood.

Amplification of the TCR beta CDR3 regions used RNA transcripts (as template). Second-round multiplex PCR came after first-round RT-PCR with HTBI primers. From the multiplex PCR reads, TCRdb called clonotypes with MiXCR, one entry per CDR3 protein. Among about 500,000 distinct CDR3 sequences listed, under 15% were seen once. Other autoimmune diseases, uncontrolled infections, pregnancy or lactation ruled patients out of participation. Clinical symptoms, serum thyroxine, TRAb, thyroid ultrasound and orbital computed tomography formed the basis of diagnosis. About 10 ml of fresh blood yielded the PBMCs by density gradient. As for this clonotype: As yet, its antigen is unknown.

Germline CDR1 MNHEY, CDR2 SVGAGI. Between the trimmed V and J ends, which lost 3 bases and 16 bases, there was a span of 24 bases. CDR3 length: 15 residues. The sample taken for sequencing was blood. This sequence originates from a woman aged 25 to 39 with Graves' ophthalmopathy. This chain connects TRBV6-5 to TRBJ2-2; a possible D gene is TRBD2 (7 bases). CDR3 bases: TGTGCCAGCAGTTATAGGGTAACGAACACCGGGGGGCGGTTTTTT. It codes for CASSYRVTNTGGRFF.